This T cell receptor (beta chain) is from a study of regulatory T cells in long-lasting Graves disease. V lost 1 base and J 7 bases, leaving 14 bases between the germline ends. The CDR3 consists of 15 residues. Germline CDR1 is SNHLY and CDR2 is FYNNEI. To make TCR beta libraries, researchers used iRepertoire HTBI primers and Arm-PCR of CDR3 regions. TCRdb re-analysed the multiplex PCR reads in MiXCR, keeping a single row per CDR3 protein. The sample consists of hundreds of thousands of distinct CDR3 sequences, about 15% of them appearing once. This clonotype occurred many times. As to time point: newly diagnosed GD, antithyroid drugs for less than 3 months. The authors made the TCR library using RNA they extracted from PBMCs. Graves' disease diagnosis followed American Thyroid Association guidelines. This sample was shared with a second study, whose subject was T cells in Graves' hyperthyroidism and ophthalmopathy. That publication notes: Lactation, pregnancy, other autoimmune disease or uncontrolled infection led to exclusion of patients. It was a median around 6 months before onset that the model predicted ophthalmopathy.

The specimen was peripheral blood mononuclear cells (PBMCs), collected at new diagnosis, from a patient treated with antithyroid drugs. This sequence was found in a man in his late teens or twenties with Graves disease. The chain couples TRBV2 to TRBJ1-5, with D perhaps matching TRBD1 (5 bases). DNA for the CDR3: TGTGCCAGCAGTGAAGAAGGGGCGTTGAGGCAGCCCCAGCATTTT. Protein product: CASSEEGALRQPQHF.